The TCR beta chain under discussion was sequenced for a study of OX40 agonist ivuxolimab in advanced cancers. Exclusion applied to patients with autoimmune disease history or systemic immunosuppression. Measured with immunoSEQ multiplex PCR; TCRdb has only the in-frame clones, and not every one. This table holds around 85,000 clones, roughly nine tenths found once. The source material was CD4+ or CD8+ T cells sorted from blood, sampled in a trial of the OX40 agonist ivuxolimab. This TCR was recovered from an adult with an advanced solid tumor such as melanoma, head and neck, liver or kidney cancer.

DNA of the CDR3: TGTGCCAGCAGTCCTCAGGGGAGCTACGAGCAGTACTTC. Its translation: CASSPQGSYEQYF. The rearrangement uses TRBV6-6 and TRBJ2-7, with D possibly matching TRBD1 (6 bases). The CDR3 totals 13 residues. The V gene lost 5 bases and the J gene lost 3 bases, with 11 bases spanning the gap. Germline V lookup: CDR1 MNHNY, CDR2 SVGAGI (reference sequence).